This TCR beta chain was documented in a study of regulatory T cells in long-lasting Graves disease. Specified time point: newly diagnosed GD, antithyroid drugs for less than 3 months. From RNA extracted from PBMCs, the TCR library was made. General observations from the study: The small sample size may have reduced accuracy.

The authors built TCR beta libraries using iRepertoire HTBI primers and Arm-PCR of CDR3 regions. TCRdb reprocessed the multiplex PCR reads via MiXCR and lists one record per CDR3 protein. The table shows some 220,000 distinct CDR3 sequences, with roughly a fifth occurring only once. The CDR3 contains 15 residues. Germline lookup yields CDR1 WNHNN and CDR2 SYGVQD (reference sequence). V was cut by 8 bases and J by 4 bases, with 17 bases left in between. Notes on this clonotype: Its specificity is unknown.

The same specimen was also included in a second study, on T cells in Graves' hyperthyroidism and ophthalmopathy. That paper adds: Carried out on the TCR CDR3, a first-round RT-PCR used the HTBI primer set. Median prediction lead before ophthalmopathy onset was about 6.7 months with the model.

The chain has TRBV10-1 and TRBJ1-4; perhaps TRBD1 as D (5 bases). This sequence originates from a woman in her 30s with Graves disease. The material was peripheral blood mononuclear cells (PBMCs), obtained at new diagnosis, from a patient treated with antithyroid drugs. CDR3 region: CASPPRGRFNEKLFF. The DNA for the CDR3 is TGCGCCAGCCCTCCAAGGGGACGGTTTAATGAAAAACTGTTTTTT.